Each of the 30 T cell receptor beta chains below was sequenced from the same sample in a study of T cells in Graves' hyperthyroidism and ophthalmopathy (dated by TCRdb to about 2019). The library was generated by multiplex PCR. Sequencing was performed on an Illumina HiSeq 2000. Amplification of TCR beta CDR3 regions was carried out from RNA transcripts. For the first round of RT-PCR on the TCR CDR3, the HTBI primer set was used together with the Qiagen OneStep RT-PCR kit. Through fastp at Q25 and MiXCR, TCRdb rebuilt clones from the public reads, retaining in-frame beta chains. Every CDR3 protein is listed once, alongside the most common genes and DNA of its rows. Here the sample has roughly 500,000 distinct CDR3 sequences; around 43% occur a single time. Together, the top ten hold around 44% of the sample. The sequenced sample consisted of peripheral blood or thyroid tissue (not recorded which). The receptors derive from an adult woman with Graves' disease, either hyperthyroidism or ophthalmopathy (not recorded which).

The V call is TRBV20-1, the J call TRBJ1-1; 8 nucleotides agree with TRBD1. Germline CDR1 DFQATT, CDR2 SNEGSKA (reference sequence). J lost 4 bases, V lost 6 bases, and 7 bases had no gene match. The CDR3 covers 13 residues. The DNA of the CDR3 is TGCAGTGCCCTAACGGACAGGGCCACTGAAGCTTTCTTT. The encoded protein is CSALTDRATEAFF.

This clonotype has only one observation. The chain employs TRBV25-1 and TRBJ1-1; weak D call: TRBD1 (5 bases). Per the germline V gene, CDR1 is MGHDK and CDR2 is SYGVNS. This CDR3 has 11 residues. V was trimmed by 3 bases and J by 10 bases, leaving 9 bases between them. In DNA, the CDR3 is TGTGCCAGCAGTGATCCAGGGAGAGCTTTCTTT. Amino acids: CASSDPGRAFF.

On this clonotype itself: This may be a read error: a much more frequent sequence differs by one nucleotide. The chain recombines TRBV7-8 with TRBJ2-7; D remains ambiguous. The CDR3 contains 13 residues. The germline gives CDR1 SGHVS, CDR2 FQNEAQ. CDR3 in amino acids: CASSLDFILEQHF. As DNA, the CDR3 is TGTGCCAGCAGCTTAGACTTTATTTTAGAGCAGCACTTC.

This clonotype was seen many times. The V call is TRBV4-1, the J call TRBJ1-2, with D possibly being TRBD1 (5 bases). Trimming pared 0 bases from V and 2 bases from J, leaving 10 bases between. The CDR3 extends over 15 amino acids. Germline values: CDR1 MGHRA, CDR2 YSYEKL. The CDR3 is CASSQEGQANYGYTF. DNA of the CDR3: TGCGCCAGCAGCCAAGAGGGGCAGGCAAACTATGGCTACACCTTC.

This clonotype has just a few counts. The DNA of the CDR3 is TGTGCCAGCAGTTTCCCACCGGGTGGCTCCTACGAGCAGTACTTC. The encoded protein is CASSFPPGGSYEQYF. The chain joins TRBV6-4 to TRBJ2-7; D unclear. V lost 5 bases, J lost 0 bases, and 14 bases lay in between. Germline V CDR1 and CDR2: MRHNA, SNTAGT. This CDR3 contains 15 residues.

This clonotype turned up a few times. The chain links TRBV25-1 to TRBJ1-1; D might be TRBD1 (5 bases). The V and J ends lost 1 base and 4 bases respectively, with 13 bases between them. Germline V CDR1 and CDR2: MGHDK, SYGVNS. The CDR3 runs to 15 residues. CDR3 DNA sequence: TGTGCCAGCAGTGAATTGGGGGGGGGTGGCACTGAAGCTTTCTTT. Amino acid sequence: CASSELGGGGTEAFF.

The chain carries TRBV20-1 and TRBJ2-3; no reliable D call. This CDR3 is 11 amino acids long. Germline CDR1 is DFQATT and CDR2 is SNEGSKA (reference sequence). The germline V and J ends were trimmed by 7 bases and 2 bases, with 7 bases remaining between them. CDR3 bases: TGCAGTGTCAAAACCACAGATACGCAGTATTTT. This translates into CSVKTTDTQYF.

On this clonotype: The junction does not match germline at one end; this may be a read error. The CDR3 reads CASSLVTGGGEQFF. The CDR3, as DNA: TGTGCCAGCAGTTTAGTTACAGGGGGCGGTGAGCAGTTTTTT. The chain joins TRBV12-3 or TRBV12-4 to TRBJ2-2; 9 bases line up with TRBD1. The CDR3 has 14 amino acids.

V gene TRBV2 combines with J gene TRBJ2-7; D unclear. Trimming pared 6 bases from V and 2 bases from J, leaving 14 bases between. Germline CDR1 and CDR2: SNHLY and FYNNEI. The length of the CDR3 is 14 residues. CDR3 nucleotide sequence: TGTGCCAGCAGCGTAGGTATTAACGCCTACGAGCAGTACTTC. Protein: CASSVGINAYEQYF.

Ten or more counts support this clonotype. This chain joins TRBV29-1 and TRBJ2-2; TRBD1 aligns across 9 bases. This CDR3 has 15 residues. CDR1 and CDR2 (germline): SQVTM, ANQGSEA. The ends lost 5 bases at V and 5 bases at J; junction bases unmatched: 9. CDR3 nucleotides: TGCAGCGTTACAGGGGGCTCAACGAGTACCGGGGAGCTGTTTTTT. This sequence encodes CSVTGGSTSTGELFF.

The chain links TRBV5-1 to TRBJ1-5; no reliable D call. The CDR3 runs 15 residues. The V end was cut by 0 bases, the J end by 11 bases, with 18 bases between. CDR1 SGHRS and CDR2 YFSETQ come from the germline V gene. CDR3 amino acids: CASSLDGRYQETQHF. Here the CDR3 DNA reads TGCGCCAGCAGCTTGGACGGGAGGTACCAAGAGACCCAGCATTTT. The variable domain in full, completed from reference TRBV5-1 and TRBJ1-5, reads KAGVTQTPRYLIKTRGQQVTLSCSPISGHRSVSWYQQTPGQGLQFLFEYFSETQRNKGNFPGRFSGRQFSNSRSEMNVSTLELGDSALYLCASSLDGRYQETQHFGDGTRLSIL.

This clonotype was picked up many times. V usage is TRBV20-1 and J usage is TRBJ1-2; D is undetermined. The germline V and J ends were trimmed by 6 bases and 0 bases, with 11 bases remaining between them. The CDR3 has 13 amino acids. Germline-derived CDR1 and CDR2 are DFQATT and SNEGSKA (reference sequence). Written as DNA, the CDR3 is TGCAGTGCCCGACCGAGAGCTAACTATGGCTACACCTTC. Its translation: CSARPRANYGYTF.

The rearrangement joins TRBV2 to TRBJ2-5; D possibly uses TRBD1 or TRBD2 (5 bases each). This CDR3 comprises 13 residues. V gave up 3 bases and J gave up 5 bases, with 10 bases separating them. The germline V gene has CDR1 SNHLY and CDR2 FYNNEI. CDR3 nucleotides: TGTGCCAGCAGTGACGGGGCGCTGGAGACCCAGTACTTC. Protein: CASSDGALETQYF.

The rearrangement uses TRBV5-1 and TRBJ2-7; TRBD2 is a possible D gene (5 bases). V lost 0 bases to trimming and J lost 5 bases, with 12 bases between them. This CDR3 contains 14 residues. Germline V gene sequence: CDR1 SGHRS, CDR2 YFSETQ. CDR3 sequence: CASSLAGVGDEQYF. In nucleotides, the CDR3 is TGCGCCAGCAGCTTGGCCGGGGTCGGCGACGAGCAGTACTTC.

The J gene is TRBJ1-1, the V gene TRBV20-1; D is undetermined. Germline V lookup: CDR1 DFQATT, CDR2 SNEGSKA (reference sequence). V lost 0 bases to trimming and J lost 7 bases, with 18 bases between them. This CDR3 is 15 amino acids long. DNA for the CDR3: TGCAGTGCTAGAGATACTGTGAGGGCTTCGGGTGAAGCTTTCTTT. Its protein product is CSARDTVRASGEAFF.

This chain uses TRBV7-9 with TRBJ1-3, with no clear D. V was clipped by 3 bases and J by 0 bases, with 12 bases between them. Germline V gene lookup returns CDR1 SEHNR and CDR2 FQNEAQ (reference sequence). This CDR3 contains 16 residues. The CDR3 loop reads CASSFFLPNSGNTIYF. The CDR3 DNA sequence: TGTGCCAGCAGCTTTTTCCTCCCAAACTCTGGAAACACCATATATTTT.

The V gene is TRBV24-1, the J gene TRBJ1-5; D possibly corresponds to TRBD1 (5 bases). Germline CDR1 reads KGHDR; CDR2 reads SFDVKD. The V gene lost 5 bases and the J gene lost 7 bases, with 14 bases spanning the gap. The CDR3 has 14 amino acids. CDR3 DNA: TGTGCCACCAGTGGCGGGGACGGGGCACAGCCCCAGCATTTT. It yields the protein CATSGGDGAQPQHF.

This clonotype came up many times. The V and J genes are TRBV10-3 and TRBJ2-7, with D perhaps given as TRBD1 or TRBD2 (7 bases each). Trimming cost V 4 bases and J 5 bases, with 21 bases left between them. The CDR3 has 16 amino acids. Germline V lookup: CDR1 ENHRY, CDR2 SYGVKD. The CDR3 sequence: CAISARGGEGRHEQYF. In nucleotides, the CDR3 is TGTGCCATCAGTGCCAGGGGGGGGGAGGGCCGACACGAGCAGTACTTC.

The V gene is TRBV7-2, the J gene TRBJ1-4, with D maybe TRBD1 (5 bases). CDR3 size: 15 residues. Deletions cut 5 bases from V and 7 bases from J, with 17 bases between. Germline V gives CDR1 SGHTA, CDR2 FQGNSA. CDR3: CASSKTDDEGEKLFF. The CDR3 DNA reads as TGTGCCAGCAGCAAGACAGATGACGAGGGTGAAAAACTGTTTTTT.

The chain joins TRBV2 to TRBJ1-2; D is possibly TRBD1 (5 bases). V shed 6 bases and J shed 3 bases, with 11 bases lying between them. The germline CDR1 and CDR2 sequences are SNHLY and FYNNEI. The CDR3 runs to 13 residues. The CDR3 bases are TGTGCCAGCAGACCAACAGGATACTATGGCTACACCTTC. This sequence encodes CASRPTGYYGYTF.

This clonotype occurred once. The rearrangement uses TRBV10-3 and TRBJ1-1; D remains ambiguous. This CDR3 is 11 amino acids long. Trimming removed 5 bases at V and 6 bases at J, with 7 bases between. Germline V lookup: CDR1 ENHRY, CDR2 SYGVKD. CDR3 sequence: CAISSSAEAFF. In DNA, the CDR3 is TGTGCCATCAGTTCTTCAGCTGAAGCTTTCTTT.

This clonotype has just a few counts. The J gene is TRBJ1-2, the V gene TRBV20-1; 7 bases match TRBD1. The CDR3 extends over 16 amino acids. V was clipped by 4 bases and J by 6 bases; unmatched bases: 17. Germline CDR1 and CDR2: DFQATT and SNEGSKA (reference sequence). The CDR3 here is CSAKRGRTSGDDGYTF. DNA for the CDR3: TGCAGTGCTAAGAGGGGGCGAACTAGCGGGGACGATGGCTACACCTTC.

The V gene is TRBV10-3, the J gene TRBJ1-2; 9 bases fit TRBD1. The CDR3 extends over 14 amino acids. Germline CDR1 is ENHRY and CDR2 is SYGVKD. J was trimmed by 7 bases and V by 7 bases; bases with no gene match: 10. CDR3 bases: TGTGCCATCAACCCTGGGACAGGGCCGGCTGGCTACACCTTC. Translated, it gives CAINPGTGPAGYTF.

This clonotype was counted ten times or more. The chain recombines TRBV7-3 with TRBJ2-5, with a weak D call TRBD2 (6 bases). Germline V gene data show CDR1 as SGHTA and CDR2 as FQGTGA. Trimming took off 6 bases at V and 12 bases at J, with 14 bases between the two ends. The CDR3 is made up of 11 amino acids. CDR3 bases: TGTGCCAGCAGTTCAGGCGGGGATAAGTACTTC. Translating gives CASSSGGDKYF.

In its sample, this clonotype was seen once. This chain uses TRBV25-1 with TRBJ1-6, with 7 bases fitting TRBD1. Germline lookup yields CDR1 MGHDK and CDR2 SYGVNS. This CDR3 has 14 amino acids. The trim removed 6 bases at V and 10 bases at J, leaving 9 bases unmatched. CDR3 residues: CASSTTGIKSPLHF. CDR3 DNA sequence: TGTGCCAGCAGCACGACAGGGATAAAGTCACCCCTCCACTTT.

This clonotype came up a few times. The chain employs TRBV27 and TRBJ1-2, with TRBD1 identical over 7 bases. CDR1 and CDR2 from the germline V gene are MNHEY and SMNVEV (reference sequence). V was clipped by 3 bases and J by 4 bases; unmatched bases: 14. CDR3 length equals 17 residues. CDR3 nucleotide sequence: TGTGCCAGCAGTTTCCGCGGAGGGGGCCTCACCCCCTATGGCTACACCTTC. Protein: CASSFRGGGLTPYGYTF.

The table lists this clonotype with a few counts. V usage is TRBV12-3 or TRBV12-4 and J usage is TRBJ1-5; D is possibly TRBD1 (6 bases). The CDR3 contains 15 residues. V was pared by 6 bases and J by 4 bases, with 16 bases between. The CDR3 DNA reads TGTGCCAGCAGCCCGGTGAGGGGGGCGAATCAGCCCCAGCATTTT. This sequence encodes CASSPVRGANQPQHF.

V usage is TRBV20-1 and J usage is TRBJ1-1; no firm D call. The ends were cut back, 1 base at V and 11 bases at J, with 11 bases in the middle. This CDR3 has 11 residues. The germline V gene has CDR1 DFQATT and CDR2 SNEGSKA (reference sequence). The CDR3 nucleotides are TGCAGTGCTAGAGCGGCGATGTTGGCTTTCTTT. Its protein is CSARAAMLAFF.

The CDR3 region is CASIGTQENTEAFF. CDR3 in DNA: TGTGCCAGCATCGGAACACAGGAGAACACTGAAGCTTTCTTT. The chain recombines TRBV25-1 with TRBJ1-1; tentatively, D is TRBD1 (5 bases). Trimming cost V 7 bases and J 1 base, with 13 bases left between them. Germline V lookup: CDR1 MGHDK, CDR2 SYGVNS. This CDR3 region has 14 residues. The full variable domain, with the rest looked up from reference TRBV25-1 and TRBJ1-1, is EADIYQTPRYLVIGTGKKITLECSQTMGHDKMYWYQQDPGMELHLIHYSYGVNSTEKGDLSSESTVSRIRTEHFPLTLESARPSHTSQYLCASIGTQENTEAFFGQGTRLTVV.

There are many counts of this clonotype. J is TRBJ1-6 and V is TRBV6-1; unclear D gene. V was shortened by 3 bases and J by 2 bases, with 2 bases between the two germline ends. Germline CDR1 is MNHNS and CDR2 is SASEGT. The CDR3 covers 13 residues. The CDR3 bases are TGTGCCAGCAGTGACCCCTATAATTCACCCCTCCACTTT. This codes for CASSDPYNSPLHF.